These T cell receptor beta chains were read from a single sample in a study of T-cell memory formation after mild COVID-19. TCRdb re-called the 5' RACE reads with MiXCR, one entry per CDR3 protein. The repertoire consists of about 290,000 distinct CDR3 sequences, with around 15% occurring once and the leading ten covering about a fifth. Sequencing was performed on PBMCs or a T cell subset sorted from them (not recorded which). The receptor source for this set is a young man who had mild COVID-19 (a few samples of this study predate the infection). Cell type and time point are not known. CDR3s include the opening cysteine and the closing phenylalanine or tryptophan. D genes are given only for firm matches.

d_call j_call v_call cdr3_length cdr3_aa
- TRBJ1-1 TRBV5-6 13 CASSLGPGIEAFF
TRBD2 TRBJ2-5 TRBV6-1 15 CASSESAGGQETQYF
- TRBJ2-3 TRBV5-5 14 CASSGGGATDTQYF
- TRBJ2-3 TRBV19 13 CASRTSTTDTQYF
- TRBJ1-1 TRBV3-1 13 CASSQGVPGEAFF
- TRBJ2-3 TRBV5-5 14 CASSPRVTTDTQYF
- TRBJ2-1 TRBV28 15 CASSLWGGRADEQFF
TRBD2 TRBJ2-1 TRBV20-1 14 CSANLLAGTVEQFF
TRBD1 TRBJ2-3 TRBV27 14 CASIRTGSTDTQYF
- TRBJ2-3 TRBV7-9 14 CASSARTEGDTQYF
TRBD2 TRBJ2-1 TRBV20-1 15 CSAMTSGGTYNEQFF
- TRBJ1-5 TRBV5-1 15 CASSLGPVGNQPQHF
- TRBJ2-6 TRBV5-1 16 CASAVGASSGANVLTF
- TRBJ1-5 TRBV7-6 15 CASSQQSGLNQPQHF
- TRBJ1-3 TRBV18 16 CASSPLADSSGNTIYF
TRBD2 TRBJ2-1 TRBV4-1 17 CASSQVEGLVGYNEQFF
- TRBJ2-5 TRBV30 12 CAWKGIGETQYF
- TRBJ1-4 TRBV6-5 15 CASSRTDLLEEKLFF
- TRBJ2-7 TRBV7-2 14 CASSFSSGTYEQYF
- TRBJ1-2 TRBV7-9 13 CATVGGGGHGYTF
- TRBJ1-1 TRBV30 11 CAWSVGGAAFF
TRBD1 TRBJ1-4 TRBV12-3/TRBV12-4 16 CASSKGQGGLNEKLFF
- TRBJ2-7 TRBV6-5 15 CASSPYPRGTYEQYF
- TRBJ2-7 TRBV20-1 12 CSAPAGTYEQYF
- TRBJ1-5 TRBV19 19 CASRKDPGRMGGSNQPQHF
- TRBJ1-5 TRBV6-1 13 CASSTHPQQPQHF
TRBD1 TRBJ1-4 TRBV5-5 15 CASSRGQGLNEKLFF
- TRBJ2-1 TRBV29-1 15 CSVEGEQSSYNEQFF
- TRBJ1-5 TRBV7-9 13 CASSLGVKQPQHF
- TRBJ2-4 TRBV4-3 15 CASSFGTPRQNIQYF
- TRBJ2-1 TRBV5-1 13 CASSPGTYNEQFF
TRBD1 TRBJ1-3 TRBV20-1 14 CSASRTGSGNTIYF
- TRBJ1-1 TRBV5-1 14 CASSLSWSDTEAFF
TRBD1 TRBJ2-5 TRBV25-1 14 CASADRGGLETQYF
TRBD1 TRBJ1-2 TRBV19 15 CASIRTGGTDYGYTF
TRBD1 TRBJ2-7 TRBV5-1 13 CASSSGDRVEQYF
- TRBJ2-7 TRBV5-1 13 CASKPTGSYEQYF
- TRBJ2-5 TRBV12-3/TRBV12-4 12 CASRLGGETQYF
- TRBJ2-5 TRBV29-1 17 CSVEDRHRALRQETQYF
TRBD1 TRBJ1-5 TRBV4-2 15 CASSQGDRVNQPQHF
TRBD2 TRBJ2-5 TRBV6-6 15 CASSYRGGRGETQYF
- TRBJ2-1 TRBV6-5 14 CASSSGTRYNEQFF
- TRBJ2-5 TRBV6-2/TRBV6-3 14 CASTQTGDQETQYF
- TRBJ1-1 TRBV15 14 CATSDREGRPEAFF
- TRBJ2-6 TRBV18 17 CASSPRTAGSGANVLTF
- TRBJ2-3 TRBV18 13 CASSPWTTDTQYF
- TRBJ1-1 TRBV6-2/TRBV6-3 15 CASSPFPGTGSEAFF
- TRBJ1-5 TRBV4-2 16 CASSQANGDSNQPQHF
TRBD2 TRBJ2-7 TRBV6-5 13 CASSSGGTYEQYF
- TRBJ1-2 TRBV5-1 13 CASSGPGENGYTF
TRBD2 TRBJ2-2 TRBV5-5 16 CASSYGLAGSTGELFF
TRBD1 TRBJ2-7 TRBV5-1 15 CASSLQGEGVYEQYF
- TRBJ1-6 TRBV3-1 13 CASSPSTESPLHF
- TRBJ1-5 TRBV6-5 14 CASSLQGLNQPQHF
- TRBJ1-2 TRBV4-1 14 CASSLQQGNYGYTF
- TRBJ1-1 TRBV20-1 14 CSARDLGSYTEAFF
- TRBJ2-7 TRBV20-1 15 CSARGGAWGFDEQYF
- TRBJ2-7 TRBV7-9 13 CASSERDRYEQYF